The 5 T cell receptor beta chains listed next were all sequenced from one sample in a study. TCRdb reprocessed the 5' RACE reads with MiXCR, giving one entry per CDR3 protein. The sample shows 6,000 or so distinct CDR3 sequences, under 75% of them seen only once. The sequenced sample was memory CD4+ T cells sorted from a lymph node. Subset indicated: memory CD4+ T cells, CD4+CD45RO+CD25-. The receptors were gathered from a female donor with breast cancer.

The V gene is TRBV5-6, the J gene TRBJ1-2, with D unresolved. The CDR3 contains 14 residues. V lost 4 bases, J lost 4 bases, and 14 bases lay in between. Germline values: CDR1 SGHDT, CDR2 YYEEEE. CDR3 residues: CASSARGPAYGYTF. In DNA form, the CDR3 reads TGTGCCAGCAGCGCTCGCGGCCCCGCCTATGGCTACACCTTC.

This chain uses TRBV20-1 with TRBJ2-3; 7 bases line up with TRBD2. Losses at the gene ends were 4 bases for V and 4 bases for J; bases not matched to a gene: 2. Germline values: CDR1 DFQATT, CDR2 SNEGSKA (reference sequence). The CDR3 is made up of 12 amino acids. CDR3 in amino acids: CSAKRGPDTQYF. CDR3 bases: TGCAGTGCTAAGCGGGGCCCAGATACGCAGTATTTT.

V usage is TRBV3-1 and J usage is TRBJ1-2; D is unresolved. The CDR3 consists of 15 residues. Per the germline V gene, CDR1 is LGHDT and CDR2 is YNNKEL (reference sequence). V lost 0 bases, J lost 3 bases, and 11 bases lay in between. CDR3 protein: CASSQDTASYYGYTF. The CDR3 nucleotides are TGTGCCAGCAGCCAAGATACCGCTTCATACTATGGCTACACCTTC.

V and J are TRBV25-1 and TRBJ2-7; TRBD2 aligns across 8 bases. The germline gives CDR1 MGHDK, CDR2 SYGVNS. The CDR3 has 11 residues. Trimming removed 3 bases from V and 12 bases from J; junction bases left unmatched: 4. DNA of the CDR3: TGTGCCAGCAGTGAGCGGGAGGTCCGGTACTTC. It translates to CASSEREVRYF.

The V and J genes are TRBV4-2 and TRBJ2-7; 13 nucleotides match TRBD2. There are 18 residues in the CDR3. From germline, CDR1 is LGHNA and CDR2 YNFKEQ. J gave up 7 bases and V 0 bases, and 12 bases lay outside the gene matches. The CDR3 DNA sequence: TGTGCCAGCAGCCAAGAACTAGCGGGAGGGCCCGCGATGGAAGAGCAGTACTTC. This gives the protein CASSQELAGGPAMEEQYF.